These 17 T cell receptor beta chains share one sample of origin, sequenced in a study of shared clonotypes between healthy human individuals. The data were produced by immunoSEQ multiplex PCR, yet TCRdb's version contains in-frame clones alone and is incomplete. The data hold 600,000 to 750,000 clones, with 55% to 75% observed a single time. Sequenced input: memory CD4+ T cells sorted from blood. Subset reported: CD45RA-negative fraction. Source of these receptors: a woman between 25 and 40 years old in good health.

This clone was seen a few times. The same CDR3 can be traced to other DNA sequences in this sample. CDR3 residues: CASSSRTGVANTEAFF. The CDR3 DNA sequence: TGTGCCAGCAGCTCCCGGACAGGGGTGGCGAACACTGAAGCTTTCTTT. V gene TRBV11-2 combines with J gene TRBJ1-1, with 9 bases that match TRBD1. V dropped 4 bases and J dropped 1; count of bases not matched to a gene: 7. From germline, CDR1 is SGHAT and CDR2 FQNNGV. The CDR3 covers 16 residues.

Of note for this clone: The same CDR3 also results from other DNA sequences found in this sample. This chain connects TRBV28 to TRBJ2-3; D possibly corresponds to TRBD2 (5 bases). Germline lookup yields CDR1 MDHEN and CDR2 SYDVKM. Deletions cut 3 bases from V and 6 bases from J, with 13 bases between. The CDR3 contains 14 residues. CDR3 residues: CASSLGGRVDTQYF. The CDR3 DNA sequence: TGTGCCAGCAGTTTGGGCGGGCGAGTGGATACGCAGTATTTT.

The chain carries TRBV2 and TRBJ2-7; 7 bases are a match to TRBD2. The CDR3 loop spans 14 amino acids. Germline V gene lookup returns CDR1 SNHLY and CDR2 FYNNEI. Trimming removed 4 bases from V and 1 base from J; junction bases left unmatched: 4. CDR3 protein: CASSVWGGSYEQYF. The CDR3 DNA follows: TGTGCCAGCAGTGTATGGGGGGGTTCCTACGAGCAGTACTTC.

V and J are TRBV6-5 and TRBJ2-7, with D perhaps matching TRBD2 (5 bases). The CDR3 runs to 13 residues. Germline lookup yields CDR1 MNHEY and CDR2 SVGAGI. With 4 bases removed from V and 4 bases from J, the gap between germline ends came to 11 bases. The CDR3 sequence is CASSFEGWYEQYF. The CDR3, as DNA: TGTGCCAGCAGTTTTGAGGGTTGGTACGAGCAGTACTTC.

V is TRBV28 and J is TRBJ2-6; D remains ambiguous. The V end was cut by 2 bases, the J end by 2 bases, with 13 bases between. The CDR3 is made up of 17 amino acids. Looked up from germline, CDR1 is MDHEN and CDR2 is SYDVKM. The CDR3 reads CASSLRASPTGANVLTF. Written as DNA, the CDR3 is TGTGCCAGCAGTTTAAGGGCCTCCCCTACTGGGGCCAACGTCCTGACTTTC.

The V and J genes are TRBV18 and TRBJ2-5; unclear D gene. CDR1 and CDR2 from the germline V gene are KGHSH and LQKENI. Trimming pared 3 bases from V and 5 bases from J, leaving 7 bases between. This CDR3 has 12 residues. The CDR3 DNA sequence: TGTGCCAGCTCACCGGGATGGGAGACCCAGTACTTC. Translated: CASSPGWETQYF.

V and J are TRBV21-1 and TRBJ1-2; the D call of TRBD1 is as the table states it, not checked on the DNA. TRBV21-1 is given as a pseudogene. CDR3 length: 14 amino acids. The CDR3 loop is CASRCGQGRHGYTF. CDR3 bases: TGTGCCAGCAGGTGCGGACAGGGGCGGCATGGCTACACCTTC.

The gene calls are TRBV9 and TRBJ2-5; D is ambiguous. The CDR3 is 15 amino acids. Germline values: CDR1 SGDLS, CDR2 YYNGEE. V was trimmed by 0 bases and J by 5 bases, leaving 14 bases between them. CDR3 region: CASSVGPRSMETQYF. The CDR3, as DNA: TGTGCCAGCAGCGTAGGGCCTAGATCAATGGAGACCCAGTACTTC.

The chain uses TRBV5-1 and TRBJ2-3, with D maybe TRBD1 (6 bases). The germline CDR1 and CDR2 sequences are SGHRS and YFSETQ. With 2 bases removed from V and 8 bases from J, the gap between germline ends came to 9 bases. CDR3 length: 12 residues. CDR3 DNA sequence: TGCGCCAGCAGCTTCGAGGACAGTACGCAGTATTTT. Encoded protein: CASSFEDSTQYF. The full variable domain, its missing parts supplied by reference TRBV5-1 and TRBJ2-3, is KAGVTQTPRYLIKTRGQQVTLSCSPISGHRSVSWYQQTPGQGLQFLFEYFSETQRNKGNFPGRFSGRQFSNSRSEMNVSTLELGDSALYLCASSFEDSTQYFGPGTRLTVL.

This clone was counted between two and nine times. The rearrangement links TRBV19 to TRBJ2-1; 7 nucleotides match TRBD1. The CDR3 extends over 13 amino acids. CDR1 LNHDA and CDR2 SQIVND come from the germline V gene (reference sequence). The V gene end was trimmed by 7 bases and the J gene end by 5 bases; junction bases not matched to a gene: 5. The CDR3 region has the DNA TGTGCCAGTACAGACAGGGTCAACAATGAGCAGTTCTTC. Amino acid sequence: CASTDRVNNEQFF. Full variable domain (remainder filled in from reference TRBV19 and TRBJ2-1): DGGITQSPKYLFRKEGQNVTLSCEQNLNHDAMYWYRQDPGQGLRLIYYSQIVNDFQKGDIAEGYSVSREKKESFPLTVTSAQKNPTAFYLCASTDRVNNEQFFGPGTRLTVL.

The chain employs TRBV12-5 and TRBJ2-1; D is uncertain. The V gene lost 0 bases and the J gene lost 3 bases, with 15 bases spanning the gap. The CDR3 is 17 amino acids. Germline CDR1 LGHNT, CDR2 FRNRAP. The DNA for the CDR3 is TGTGCTAGTGGTTTGGTACTTGGTCGTTCCGACTACAATGAGCAGTTCTTC. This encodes CASGLVLGRSDYNEQFF. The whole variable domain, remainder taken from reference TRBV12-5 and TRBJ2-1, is DARVTQTPRHKVTEMGQEVTMRCQPILGHNTVFWYRQTMMQGLELLAYFRNRAPLDDSGMPKDRFSAEMPDATLATLKIQPSEPRDSAVYFCASGLVLGRSDYNEQFFGPGTRLTVL.

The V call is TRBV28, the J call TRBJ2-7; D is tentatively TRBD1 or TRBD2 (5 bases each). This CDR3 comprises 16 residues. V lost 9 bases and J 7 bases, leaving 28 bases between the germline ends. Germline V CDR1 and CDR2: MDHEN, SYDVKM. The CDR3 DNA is TGTGCCAGTAATGGAAGGCTGGGACGATCGGAAGGGGAGCAGTACTTC. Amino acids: CASNGRLGRSEGEQYF.

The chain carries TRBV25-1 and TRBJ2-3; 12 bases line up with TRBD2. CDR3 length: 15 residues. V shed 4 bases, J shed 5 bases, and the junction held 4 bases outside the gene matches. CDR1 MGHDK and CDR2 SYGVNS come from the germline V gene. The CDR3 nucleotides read TGTGCCAGCAGTGCGACTAGCGGGAGAGGAGATACGCAGTATTTT. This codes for CASSATSGRGDTQYF.

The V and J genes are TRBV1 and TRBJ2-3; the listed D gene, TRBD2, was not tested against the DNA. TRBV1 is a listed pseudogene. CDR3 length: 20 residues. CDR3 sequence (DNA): TGCACCAGCAGCCAAGATCCAGGGCTAGCGGGGGCTGACGGTACAGATACGCAGTATTTT. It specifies CTSSQDPGLAGADGTDTQYF.

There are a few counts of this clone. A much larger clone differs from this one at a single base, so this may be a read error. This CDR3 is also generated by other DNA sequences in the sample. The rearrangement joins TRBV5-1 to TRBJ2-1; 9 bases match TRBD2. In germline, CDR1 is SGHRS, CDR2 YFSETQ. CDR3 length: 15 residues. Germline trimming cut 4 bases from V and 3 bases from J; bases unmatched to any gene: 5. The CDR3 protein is CASSVSSGSYNEQFF. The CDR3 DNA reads TGCGCCAGCAGCGTGAGTAGCGGGAGCTACAATGAGCAGTTCTTC.

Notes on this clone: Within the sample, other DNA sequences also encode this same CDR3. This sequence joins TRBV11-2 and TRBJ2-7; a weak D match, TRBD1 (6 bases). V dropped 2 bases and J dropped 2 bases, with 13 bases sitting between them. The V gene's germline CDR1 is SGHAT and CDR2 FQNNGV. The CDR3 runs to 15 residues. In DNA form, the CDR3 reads TGTGCCAGCAGCTTAAGTCCACAGGGACCCTACGAGCAGTACTTC. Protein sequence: CASSLSPQGPYEQYF. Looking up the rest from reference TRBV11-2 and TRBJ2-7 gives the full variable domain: EAGVAQSPRYKIIEKRQSVAFWCNPISGHATLYWYQQILGQGPKLLIQFQNNGVVDDSQLPKDRFSAERLKGVDSTLKIQPAKLEDSAVYLCASSLSPQGPYEQYFGPGTRLTVT.

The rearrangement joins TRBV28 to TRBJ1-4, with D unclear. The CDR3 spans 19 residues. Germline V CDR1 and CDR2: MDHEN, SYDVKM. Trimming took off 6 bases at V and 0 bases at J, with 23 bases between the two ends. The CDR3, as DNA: TGTGCCAGCAGAGGAGCGCGTCAGCCGTCCGATGCAACTAATGAAAAACTGTTTTTT. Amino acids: CASRGARQPSDATNEKLFF.